The entry below describes one T cell receptor (beta chain). These data are taken from a study of blood T cell repertoires in COVID-19. Study summary: Specimens from acute and convalescent COVID-19 originated in the United States, Italy and Spain.

V lost 5 bases and J lost 4, with 5 bases in between. CDR3 length equals 11 residues. Looked up from germline, CDR1 is SEHNR and CDR2 is FQNEAQ (reference sequence). Sequencing was performed with immunoSEQ multiplex PCR; in TCRdb, only in-frame clones are kept and a portion is missing. The data hold 150,000 to 200,000 clones, with approximately 85% observed a single time. The source is a woman aged 18-35 years who had recovered from COVID-19. Sample: PBMCs or T cells enriched from blood (not recorded which). V usage is TRBV7-9 and J usage is TRBJ1-2; D unresolved. CDR3 nucleotides: TGTGCCAGCAGCCTTAGCTATGGCTACACCTTC. Amino acid sequence: CASSLSYGYTF.